This entry concerns a single TCR beta chain. Authors' processing steps: Estimated nucleated cell counts came from reference gene primer amplification. Using immunoSEQ multiplex PCR, the repertoire was profiled, and TCRdb retains in-frame clones only, with some absent. D and trimming were read from the DNA, whereas the V and J calls and clone size are those reported in that table. Counted here are about 140,000 clones, around 86% occurring once; the ten biggest clones make up 2.5%. The V gene's germline CDR1 is MGHDK and CDR2 SYGVNS. The CDR3 contains 11 residues. The V end lost 6 bases, the J end lost 3 bases, and 6 bases lay between the germline ends. This sample stems from a study of blood T cell repertoires in COVID-19. Study details: Material from acute and convalescent COVID-19 was sourced from the United States, Italy and Spain. Sources were T cells, B-cell-depleted T cells, or PBMCs; the material itself was cDNA or gDNA.

This TCR was sampled from a man in his fifties or sixties with active COVID-19. This chain links TRBV25-1 with TRBJ2-7; D perhaps matches TRBD1 (5 bases). Sequenced material: peripheral blood. CDR3 bases: TGTGCCAGCAGACAGGACTACGAGCAGTACTTC. Translated, it gives CASRQDYEQYF.